What follows are 7 T cell receptor beta chains derived from one specimen sequenced in a study of blood T cell repertoires in COVID-19. The table came from immunoSEQ multiplex PCR; TCRdb's copy has only in-frame clones and leaves some out. Of 350,000 or so clones detected, roughly nine tenths appear once; the ten largest clones hold under 5%. The sample consisted of peripheral blood. These receptors were taken from a woman in her sixties or seventies with COVID-19, enrolled during active disease.

This clone was observed a single time. This chain uses TRBV6-5 with TRBJ1-6; D gene ambiguous. In germline, CDR1 is MNHEY, CDR2 SVGAGI. V lost 4 bases, J lost 7 bases, and 14 bases lay in between. This CDR3 spans 15 amino acids. CDR3 DNA sequence: TGTGCCAGCAGTTCTATCGGGATCCACAATTCACCCCTCCACTTT. It encodes CASSSIGIHNSPLHF.

This clone was counted a few times. The CDR3 DNA reads as TGTGCCAGCAGTTTCAGGACTAGCGGGGGCCGGGAAGAGACCCAGTACTTC. This encodes CASSFRTSGGREETQYF. The rearrangement links TRBV27 to TRBJ2-5, with TRBD2 identical over 13 bases. The germline CDR1 and CDR2 sequences are MNHEY and SMNVEV (reference sequence). The CDR3 is 17 amino acids. Germline trimming cut 3 bases from V and 3 bases from J; bases unmatched to any gene: 7.

The chain combines TRBV5-1 with TRBJ1-1; possible D gene TRBD1, 6 bases. Germline V gene lookup returns CDR1 SGHRS and CDR2 YFSETQ. The CDR3 has 14 amino acids. Trimming removed 0 bases from V and 8 bases from J, with 14 bases in between. The DNA of the CDR3 is TGCGCCAGCAGCTTGGGCGGGGGCCTGACAGAAGCTTTCTTT. Encoded protein: CASSLGGGLTEAFF.

The chain employs TRBV5-8 and TRBJ2-3, with 9 bases lining up with TRBD1. Germline trimming cut 5 bases from V and 5 bases from J; bases unmatched to any gene: 9. This CDR3 contains 15 residues. Germline CDR1 SGHTS, CDR2 YDEGEE. This chain's CDR3 is CASSLQGARVDTQYF. In DNA form, the CDR3 reads TGTGCCAGCAGTTTACAGGGGGCGCGGGTAGATACGCAGTATTTT.

The J gene is TRBJ2-3, the V gene TRBV5-4, with TRBD2 as a possible D gene (5 bases). The CDR3 consists of 13 residues. Deletions cut 2 bases from V and 1 base from J, with 5 bases between. Germline lookup yields CDR1 SGHNT and CDR2 YYREEE (reference sequence). This CDR3 is CASSFGGTDTQYF. In DNA form, the CDR3 reads TGTGCCAGCAGCTTCGGGGGCACAGATACGCAGTATTTT.

This clone was detected only once. This chain joins TRBV19 and TRBJ1-2; 12 nucleotides align to TRBD1. Trimming cost V 6 bases and J 2 bases; bases outside gene matches: 7. Germline V gene lookup returns CDR1 LNHDA and CDR2 SQIVND (reference sequence). This CDR3 is 16 amino acids long. This CDR3 is CASSRDRGRGNYGYTF. In DNA form, the CDR3 reads TGTGCCAGTAGCCGGGACAGGGGGCGCGGGAACTATGGCTACACCTTC.

The V and J genes are TRBV7-2 and TRBJ2-2, with 11 positions matching TRBD2. V was pared by 4 bases and J by 6 bases, with 4 bases of the junction left unmatched. CDR1 SGHTA and CDR2 FQGNSA come from the germline V gene. CDR3 length equals 15 residues. In nucleotides, the CDR3 is TGTGCCAGCAGCTACACTAGCGGGGGTGCCGGGGAGCTGTTTTTT. This gives the protein CASSYTSGGAGELFF.